Below, 17 T cell receptor beta chains from the same sample are listed, as sequenced in a study of CD8+CD57+ T cells in acquired aplastic anemia. Profiling that covered TCR beta VDJ and CDR3 relied on genomic DNA as its template. TCRdb reprocessed the reads with MiXCR, giving one entry per CDR3 protein. The sample holds more than 150,000 distinct CDR3 sequences, 45% to 50% seen once. The sequencing sample was made of sorted CD4+, CD8+, or CD8+CD57+ T cells (not recorded which) from PBMCs. The receptors derive from a human donor in good health.

The chain is built from TRBV2 and TRBJ2-7, with 9 bases fitting TRBD1. The CDR3 consists of 14 residues. V shed 5 bases, J shed 4 bases, and the junction held 6 bases outside the gene matches. Per germline, CDR1 SNHLY and CDR2 FYNNEI. The CDR3 sequence is CASSTGQGYYEQYF. CDR3 coding DNA: TGTGCCAGCAGTACGGGACAGGGCTATTACGAGCAGTACTTC.

This clonotype appeared many times. V is TRBV5-1 and J is TRBJ1-1, with D maybe TRBD1 (6 bases). The germline V and J ends were trimmed by 4 bases and 1 base, with 14 bases remaining between them. Germline V lookup: CDR1 SGHRS, CDR2 YFSETQ. The CDR3 has 15 amino acids. CDR3 region: CASSLLSTGNTEAFF. The CDR3 region has the DNA TGCGCCAGCAGCCTACTATCGACAGGGAACACTGAAGCTTTCTTT.

In its sample, this clonotype was seen many times. V is TRBV7-9 and J is TRBJ1-5, with D hard to call. V lost 4 bases and J lost 3, with 4 bases in between. The CDR3 has 12 residues. The V gene's germline CDR1 is SEHNR and CDR2 FQNEAQ (reference sequence). This CDR3 is CASSSDNQPQHF. The CDR3 DNA follows: TGTGCCAGCAGCTCGGACAATCAGCCCCAGCATTTT. Full variable domain (missing parts from reference TRBV7-9 and TRBJ1-5): DTGVSQNPRHKITKRGQNVTFRCDPISEHNRLYWYRQTLGQGPEFLTYFQNEAQLEKSRLLSDRFSAERPKGSFSTLEIQRTEQGDSAMYLCASSSDNQPQHFGDGTRLSIL.

This clonotype was counted only a few times. The gene calls are TRBV30 and TRBJ2-1; 8 positions match TRBD2. The germline V gene encodes CDR1 GTSNPN and CDR2 SVGIG (reference sequence). V was clipped by 7 bases and J by 5 bases; unmatched bases: 10. The length of the CDR3 is 14 residues. The CDR3 loop is CASLSGGINNEQFF. The CDR3, as DNA: TGTGCCTCCTTAAGCGGGGGTATAAACAATGAGCAGTTCTTC. The variable domain in full, with the rest retrieved from reference TRBV30 and TRBJ2-1, is SQTIHQWPATLVQPVGSPLSLECTVEGTSNPNLYWYRQAAGRGLQLLFYSVGIGQISSEVPQNLSASRPQDRQFILSSKKLLLSDSGFYLCASLSGGINNEQFFGPGTRLTVL.

Comment on this clonotype: At one of its ends the junction is not consistent with the germline gene, which may arise from a read error. The chain is built from TRBV9 and TRBJ2-7; no clear D. Germline V CDR1 and CDR2: SGDLS, YYNGEE. CDR3 length equals 16 residues. CDR3 bases: TGTGCCAGCAGCCCCGGTGGATGGGGTCAACCCTACAAGCAGTACTTC. Protein sequence: CASSPGGWGQPYKQYF.

This clonotype occurred many times. The chain joins TRBV5-1 to TRBJ2-5; no reliable D call. Per the germline V gene, CDR1 is SGHRS and CDR2 is YFSETQ. The CDR3 is 13 residues long. Trimming took off 4 bases at V and 2 bases at J, with 9 bases between the two ends. The DNA of the CDR3 is TGCGCCAGCAGCGCTGACAATCAAGAGACCCAGTACTTC. It is translated as CASSADNQETQYF.

This clonotype was detected ten times or more. The chain has TRBV15 and TRBJ2-1; D is ambiguous. The CDR3 totals 12 residues. V lost 0 bases and J 12 bases, leaving 9 bases between the germline ends. CDR1 and CDR2 (germline): LNHNV, YYDKDF (reference sequence). CDR3 loop: CATSRDGVGQFF. The CDR3 coding sequence is TGTGCCACCAGCAGAGATGGGGTTGGGCAGTTCTTC. The whole variable domain, filled in from reference TRBV15 and TRBJ2-1, reads DAMVIQNPRYQVTQFGKPVTLSCSQTLNHNVMYWYQQKSSQAPKLLFHYYDKDFNNEADTPDNFQSRRPNTSFCFLDIRSPGLGDTAMYLCATSRDGVGQFFGPGTRLTVL.

The J gene is TRBJ1-4, the V gene TRBV20-1; no firm D call. Germline V gene lookup returns CDR1 DFQATT and CDR2 SNEGSKA (reference sequence). Trimming took 1 base from V and 4 from J, leaving 10 bases between them. CDR3 size: 14 residues. The CDR3 DNA follows: TGCAGTGCTAGAGTGTCAGTGAGTAATGAAAAACTGTTTTTT. The encoded protein is CSARVSVSNEKLFF.

This clonotype was seen many times. This chain joins TRBV14 and TRBJ1-2; D gene ambiguous. Germline CDR1 and CDR2: SGHDN and FVKESK. This CDR3 comprises 16 residues. Trimming shortened V by 1 base and J by 4 bases, and 16 bases separated the two germline ends. This CDR3 reads CASSQASLGRLYGYTF. CDR3 coding DNA: TGTGCCAGCAGCCAAGCTTCGTTGGGTCGCCTCTATGGCTACACCTTC.

The rearrangement uses TRBV6-1 and TRBJ2-1; 9 bases fit TRBD1. V lost 1 base, J lost 8 bases, and 9 bases stayed unmatched. CDR1 and CDR2 from the germline V gene are MNHNS and SASEGT. The CDR3 loop spans 16 amino acids. The CDR3 here is CASSEGVGQGRDEQFF. The CDR3 nucleotides are TGTGCCAGCAGTGAAGGTGTGGGACAGGGAAGGGATGAGCAGTTCTTC.

In its sample, this clonotype was seen a few times. The chain joins TRBV15 to TRBJ1-5; D is ambiguous. The germline gives CDR1 LNHNV, CDR2 YYDKDF (reference sequence). Trimming stripped 5 bases from V and 7 bases from J, with 15 bases between. This CDR3 region has 14 residues. The DNA for the CDR3 is TGTGCCACCAGCGGCAGGCGTGGCGTACAGCCCCAGCATTTT. Translating it yields CATSGRRGVQPQHF.

On this clonotype: A much larger clone lies one base from this, so it may be a read error. The chain has TRBV4-2 and TRBJ2-1; 13 bases match TRBD2. Per the germline V gene, CDR1 is LGHNA and CDR2 is YNFKEQ. CDR3 length: 15 residues. CDR3 loop: CAGSQGTSGTHEQFF. The CDR3 DNA reads TGTGCCGGCAGCCAGGGGACTAGCGGGACGCATGAGCAGTTCTTC.

The rearrangement links TRBV29-1 to TRBJ2-2; D is unclear. CDR3 length: 15 amino acids. V was cut by 1 base and J by 4 bases, with 13 bases left in between. Germline V CDR1 and CDR2: SQVTM, ANQGSEA. The CDR3, as DNA: TGCAGCGTTGAAGGGGATCCCGGCAGCACCGGGGAGCTGTTTTTT. Amino acid sequence: CSVEGDPGSTGELFF.

The V and J genes are TRBV24-1 and TRBJ2-7, with D perhaps matching TRBD2 (5 bases). Germline V gene data show CDR1 as KGHDR and CDR2 as SFDVKD. This CDR3 is built from 15 residues. Trimming shortened V by 9 bases and J by 0 bases, and 17 bases separated the two germline ends. In nucleotides, the CDR3 is TGTGCCACCCAGTCCTCTAGCCCACACTCCTACGAGCAGTACTTC. This translates into CATQSSSPHSYEQYF.

This chain connects TRBV6-1 to TRBJ1-6; the D is unclear. This CDR3 is 13 amino acids long. The germline V gene has CDR1 MNHNS and CDR2 SASEGT. Trimming cost V 4 bases and J 10 bases, with 11 bases left between them. The CDR3 here is CASSAIRRSPLHF. Written as DNA, the CDR3 is TGTGCCAGCAGTGCCATTAGGAGGTCACCCCTCCACTTT.

There are many counts of this clonotype. This rearrangement joins TRBV24-1 to TRBJ2-1; 10 nucleotides match TRBD2. With 5 bases clipped from V and 4 bases from J, the junction kept 7 bases outside the gene matches. This CDR3 has 16 amino acids. CDR1 KGHDR and CDR2 SFDVKD come from the germline V gene. The CDR3 coding sequence is TGTGCCACCAGTGGTCTTGGGACTAGCGAGTACAATGAGCAGTTCTTC. It is translated as CATSGLGTSEYNEQFF.

This chain connects TRBV6-5 to TRBJ1-4; 7 positions match TRBD1. This CDR3 region has 16 residues. Germline V gene data show CDR1 as MNHEY and CDR2 as SVGAGI. J gave up 0 bases and V 4 bases, and 5 bases lay outside the gene matches. The CDR3 region has the DNA TGTGCCAGCAGTTCGGCCGGGACAGCAACTAATGAAAAACTGTTTTTT. It encodes CASSSAGTATNEKLFF.